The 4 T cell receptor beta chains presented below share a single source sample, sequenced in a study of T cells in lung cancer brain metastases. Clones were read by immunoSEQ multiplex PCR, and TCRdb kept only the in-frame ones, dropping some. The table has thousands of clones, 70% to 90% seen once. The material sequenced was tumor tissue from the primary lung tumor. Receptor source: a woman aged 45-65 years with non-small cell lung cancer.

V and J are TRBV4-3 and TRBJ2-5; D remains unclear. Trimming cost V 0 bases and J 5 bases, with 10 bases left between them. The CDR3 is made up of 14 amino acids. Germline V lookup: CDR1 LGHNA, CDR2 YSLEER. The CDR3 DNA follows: TGCGCCAGCAGCCAAGAGGCCTGGCGGGAGACCCAGTACTTC. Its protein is CASSQEAWRETQYF.

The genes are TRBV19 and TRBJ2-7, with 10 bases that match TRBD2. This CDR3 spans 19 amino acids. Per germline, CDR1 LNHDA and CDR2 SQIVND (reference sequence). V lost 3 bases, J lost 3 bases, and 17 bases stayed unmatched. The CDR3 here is CASSIKASGGSTGNYEQYF. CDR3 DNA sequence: TGTGCCAGTAGTATCAAGGCTAGCGGGGGAAGTACCGGAAACTACGAGCAGTACTTC.

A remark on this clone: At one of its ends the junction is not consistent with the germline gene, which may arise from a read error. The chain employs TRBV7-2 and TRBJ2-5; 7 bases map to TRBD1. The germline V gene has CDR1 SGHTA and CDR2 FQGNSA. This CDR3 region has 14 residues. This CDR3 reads CASSLIAKQGTQYF. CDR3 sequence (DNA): TGTGCCAGCAGCTTAATTGCGAAACAGGGGACCCAATACTTC.

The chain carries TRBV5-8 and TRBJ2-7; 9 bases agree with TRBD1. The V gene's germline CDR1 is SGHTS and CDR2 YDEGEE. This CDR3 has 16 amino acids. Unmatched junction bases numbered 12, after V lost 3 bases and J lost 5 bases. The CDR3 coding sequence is TGTGCCAGCAGCTGGGCAACCGGGACAGGGCTTAACGAGCAGTACTTC. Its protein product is CASSWATGTGLNEQYF.